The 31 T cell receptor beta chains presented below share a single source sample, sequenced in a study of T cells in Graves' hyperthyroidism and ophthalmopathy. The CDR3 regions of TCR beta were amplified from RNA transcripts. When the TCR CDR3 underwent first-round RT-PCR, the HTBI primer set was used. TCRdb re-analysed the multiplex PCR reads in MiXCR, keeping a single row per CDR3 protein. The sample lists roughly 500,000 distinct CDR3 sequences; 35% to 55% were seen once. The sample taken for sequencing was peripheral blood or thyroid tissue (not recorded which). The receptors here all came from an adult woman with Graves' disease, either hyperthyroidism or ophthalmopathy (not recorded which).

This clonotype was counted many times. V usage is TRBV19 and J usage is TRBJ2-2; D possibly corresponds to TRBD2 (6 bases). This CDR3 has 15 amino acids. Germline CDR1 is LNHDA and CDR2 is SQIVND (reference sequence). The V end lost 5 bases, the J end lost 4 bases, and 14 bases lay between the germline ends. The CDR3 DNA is TGTGCCAGTAGTCCTAGCGAGGCGACCACCGGGGAGCTGTTTTTT. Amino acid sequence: CASSPSEATTGELFF.

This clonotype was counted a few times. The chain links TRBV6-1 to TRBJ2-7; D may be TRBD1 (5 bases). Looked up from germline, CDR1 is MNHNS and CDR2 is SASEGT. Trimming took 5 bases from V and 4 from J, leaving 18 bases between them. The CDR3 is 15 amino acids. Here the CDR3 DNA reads TGTGCCAGCAGTTGGACACAGGCAAGGGGATACGAGCAGTACTTC. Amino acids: CASSWTQARGYEQYF.

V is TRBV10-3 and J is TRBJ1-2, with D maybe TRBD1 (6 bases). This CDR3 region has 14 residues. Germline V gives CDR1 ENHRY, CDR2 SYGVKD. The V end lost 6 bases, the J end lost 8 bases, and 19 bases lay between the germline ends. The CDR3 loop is CAISVDRLPLGYTF. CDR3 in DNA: TGTGCCATCAGCGTTGACAGGCTCCCTCTGGGCTACACCTTC.

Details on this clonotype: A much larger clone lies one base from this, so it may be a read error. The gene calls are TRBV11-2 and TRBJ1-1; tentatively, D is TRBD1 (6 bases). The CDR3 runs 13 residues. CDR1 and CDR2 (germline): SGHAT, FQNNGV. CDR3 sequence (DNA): TGTGCCAGCAGCCAAGAGGGGGGCACTGAAGCTCTCTTT. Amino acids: CASSQEGGTEALF.

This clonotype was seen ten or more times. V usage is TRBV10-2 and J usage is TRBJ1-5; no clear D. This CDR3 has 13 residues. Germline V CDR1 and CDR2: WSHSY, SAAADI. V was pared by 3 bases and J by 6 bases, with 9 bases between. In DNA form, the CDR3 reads TGCGCCAGCAGTGATTTGGGATCTCAGCCCCAGCATTTT. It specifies CASSDLGSQPQHF.

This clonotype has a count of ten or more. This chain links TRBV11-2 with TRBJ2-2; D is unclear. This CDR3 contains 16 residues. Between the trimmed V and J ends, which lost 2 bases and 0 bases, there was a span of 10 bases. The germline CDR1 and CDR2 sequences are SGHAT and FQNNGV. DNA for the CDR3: TGTGCCAGCAGCTTATATGAGCTCTCGAACACCGGGGAGCTGTTTTTT. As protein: CASSLYELSNTGELFF.

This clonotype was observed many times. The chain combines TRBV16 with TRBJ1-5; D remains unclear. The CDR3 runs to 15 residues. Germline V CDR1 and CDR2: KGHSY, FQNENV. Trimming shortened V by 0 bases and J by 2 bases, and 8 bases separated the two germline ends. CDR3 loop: CASSQSATGNQPQHF. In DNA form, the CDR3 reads TGTGCCAGCAGCCAATCGGCCACGGGCAATCAGCCCCAGCATTTT.

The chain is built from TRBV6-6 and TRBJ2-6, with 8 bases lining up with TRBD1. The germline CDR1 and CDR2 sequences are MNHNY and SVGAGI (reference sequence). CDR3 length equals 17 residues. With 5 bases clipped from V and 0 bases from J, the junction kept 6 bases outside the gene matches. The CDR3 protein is CASSSPGTGSGANVLTF. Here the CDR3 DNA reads TGTGCCAGCAGTAGTCCCGGGACAGGCTCTGGGGCCAACGTCCTGACTTTC.

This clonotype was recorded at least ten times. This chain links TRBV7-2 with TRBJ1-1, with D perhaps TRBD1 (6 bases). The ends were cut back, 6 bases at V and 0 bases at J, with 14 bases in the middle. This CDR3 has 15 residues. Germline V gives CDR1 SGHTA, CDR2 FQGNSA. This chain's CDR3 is CASRIGGRVNTEAFF. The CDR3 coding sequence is TGTGCCAGCAGAATCGGGGGGCGGGTGAACACTGAAGCTTTCTTT.

CDR3 amino acids: CASTRASEQETQYF. The CDR3 bases are TGTGCCAGCACCAGAGCCAGCGAGCAAGAGACCCAGTACTTC. The rearrangement uses TRBV25-1 and TRBJ2-5; D remains ambiguous. There are 14 residues in the CDR3. CDR1 is MGHDK, CDR2 SYGVNS, per germline. Trimming stripped 7 bases from V and 2 bases from J, with 14 bases between. The whole variable domain, filled in from reference TRBV25-1 and TRBJ2-5, reads EADIYQTPRYLVIGTGKKITLECSQTMGHDKMYWYQQDPGMELHLIHYSYGVNSTEKGDLSSESTVSRIRTEHFPLTLESARPSHTSQYLCASTRASEQETQYFGPGTRLLVL.

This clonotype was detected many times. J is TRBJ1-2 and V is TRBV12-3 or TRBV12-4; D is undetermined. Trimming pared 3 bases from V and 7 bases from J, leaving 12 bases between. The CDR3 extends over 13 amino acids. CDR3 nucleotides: TGTGCCAGCAGTTTTGGTCTGGCTATTGGCTACACCTTC. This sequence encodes CASSFGLAIGYTF.

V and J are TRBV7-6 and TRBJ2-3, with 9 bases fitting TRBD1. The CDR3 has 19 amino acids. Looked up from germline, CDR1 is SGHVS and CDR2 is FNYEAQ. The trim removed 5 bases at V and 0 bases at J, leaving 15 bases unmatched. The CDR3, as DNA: TGTGCCAGCAGCGCACTCCTCCGGACAGGGGTTTTCAGCACAGATACGCAGTATTTT. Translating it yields CASSALLRTGVFSTDTQYF.

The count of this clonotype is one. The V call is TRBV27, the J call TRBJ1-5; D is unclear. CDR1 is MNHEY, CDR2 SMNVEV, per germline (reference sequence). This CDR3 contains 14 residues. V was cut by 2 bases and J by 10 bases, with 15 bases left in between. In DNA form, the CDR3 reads TGTGCCAGCAGTTTAAAGGCACGTATTCATCCCCAGCATTTT. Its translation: CASSLKARIHPQHF.

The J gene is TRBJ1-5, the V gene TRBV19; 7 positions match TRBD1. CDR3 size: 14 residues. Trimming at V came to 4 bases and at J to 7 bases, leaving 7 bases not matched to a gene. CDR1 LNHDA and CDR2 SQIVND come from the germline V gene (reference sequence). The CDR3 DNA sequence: TGTGCCAGTAGTACGGGGACAGTCAGCCAGCCCCAGCATTTT. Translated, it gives CASSTGTVSQPQHF.

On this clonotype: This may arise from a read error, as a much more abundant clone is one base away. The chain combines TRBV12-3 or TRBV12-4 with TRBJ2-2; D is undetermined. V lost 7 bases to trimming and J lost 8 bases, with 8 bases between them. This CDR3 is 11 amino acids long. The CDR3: CASTLVGELFF. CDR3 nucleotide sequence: TGTGCCAGCACTTTGGTAGGGGAGCTGTTTTTT.

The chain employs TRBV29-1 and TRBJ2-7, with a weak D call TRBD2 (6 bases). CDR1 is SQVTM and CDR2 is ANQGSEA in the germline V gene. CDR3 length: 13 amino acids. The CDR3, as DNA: TGCAGTGTGGTTGGGGAGGTCCCCTACGAGCAGTACTTC. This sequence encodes CSVVGEVPYEQYF.

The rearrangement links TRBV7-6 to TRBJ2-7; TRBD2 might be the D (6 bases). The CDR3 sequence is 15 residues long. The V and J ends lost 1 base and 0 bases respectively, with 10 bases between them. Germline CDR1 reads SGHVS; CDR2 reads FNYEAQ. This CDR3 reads CASSLDGGTSYEQYF. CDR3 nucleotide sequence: TGTGCCAGCAGCTTAGACGGAGGGACCTCCTACGAGCAGTACTTC.

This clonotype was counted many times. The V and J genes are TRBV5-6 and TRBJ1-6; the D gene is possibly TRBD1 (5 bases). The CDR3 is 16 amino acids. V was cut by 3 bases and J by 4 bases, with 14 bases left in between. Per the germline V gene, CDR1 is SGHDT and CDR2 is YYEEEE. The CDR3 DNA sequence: TGTGCCAGCAGCTCCGTAACTCGGGGGTATAATTCACCCCTCCACTTT. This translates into CASSSVTRGYNSPLHF.

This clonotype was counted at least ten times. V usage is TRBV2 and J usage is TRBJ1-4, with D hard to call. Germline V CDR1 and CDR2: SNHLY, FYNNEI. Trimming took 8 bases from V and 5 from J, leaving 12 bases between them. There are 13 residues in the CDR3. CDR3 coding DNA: TGTGCCAGCGGAAATGACGGGAATGAAAAACTGTTTTTT. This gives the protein CASGNDGNEKLFF.

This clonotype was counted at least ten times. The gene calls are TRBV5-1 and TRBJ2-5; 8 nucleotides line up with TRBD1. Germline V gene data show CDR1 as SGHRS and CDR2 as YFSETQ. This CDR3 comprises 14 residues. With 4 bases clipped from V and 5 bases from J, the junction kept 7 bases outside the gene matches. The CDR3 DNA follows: TGCGCCAGCAGCGGGACAGGTCCAGGGGAGACCCAGTACTTC. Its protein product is CASSGTGPGETQYF. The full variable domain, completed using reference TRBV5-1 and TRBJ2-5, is KAGVTQTPRYLIKTRGQQVTLSCSPISGHRSVSWYQQTPGQGLQFLFEYFSETQRNKGNFPGRFSGRQFSNSRSEMNVSTLELGDSALYLCASSGTGPGETQYFGPGTRLLVL.

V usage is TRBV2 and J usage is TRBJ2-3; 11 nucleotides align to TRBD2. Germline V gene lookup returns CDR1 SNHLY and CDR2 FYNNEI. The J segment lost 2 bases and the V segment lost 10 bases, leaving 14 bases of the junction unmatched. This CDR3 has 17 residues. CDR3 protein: CATSGTATSGDTDTQYF. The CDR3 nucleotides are TGTGCCACCTCCGGGACGGCGACTAGCGGGGACACAGATACGCAGTATTTT. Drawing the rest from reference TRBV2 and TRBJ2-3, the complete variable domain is EPEVTQTPSHQVTQMGQEVILRCVPISNHLYFYWYRQILGQKVEFLVSFYNNEISEKSEIFDDQFSVERPDGSNFTLKIRSTKLEDSAMYFCATSGTATSGDTDTQYFGPGTRLTVL.

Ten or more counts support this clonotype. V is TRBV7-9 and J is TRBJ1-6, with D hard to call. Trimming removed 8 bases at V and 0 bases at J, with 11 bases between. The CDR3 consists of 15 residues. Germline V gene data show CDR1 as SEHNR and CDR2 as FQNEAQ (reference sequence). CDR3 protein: CASRPKSSYNSPLHF. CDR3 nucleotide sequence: TGTGCCAGCCGGCCGAAGAGCTCCTATAATTCACCCCTCCACTTT.

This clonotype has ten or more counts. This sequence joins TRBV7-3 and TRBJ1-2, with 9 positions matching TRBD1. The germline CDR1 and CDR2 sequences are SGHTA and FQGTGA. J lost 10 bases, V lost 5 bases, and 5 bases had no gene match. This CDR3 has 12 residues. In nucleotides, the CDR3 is TGTGCCAGCAGCCTGGGACAGGGTGACTACACCTTC. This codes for CASSLGQGDYTF.

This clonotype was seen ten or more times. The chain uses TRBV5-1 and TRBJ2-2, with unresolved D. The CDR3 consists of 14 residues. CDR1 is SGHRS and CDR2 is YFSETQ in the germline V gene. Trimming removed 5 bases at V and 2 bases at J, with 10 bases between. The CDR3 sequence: CASRFLSNTGELFF. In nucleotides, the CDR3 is TGCGCCAGCAGGTTTCTATCAAACACCGGGGAGCTGTTTTTT.

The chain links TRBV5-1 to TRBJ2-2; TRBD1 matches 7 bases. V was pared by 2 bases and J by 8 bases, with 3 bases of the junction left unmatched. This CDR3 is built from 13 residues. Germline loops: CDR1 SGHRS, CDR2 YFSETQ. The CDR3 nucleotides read TGCGCCAGCAGCTTATTGGGACAGGGGGAGCTGTTTTTT. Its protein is CASSLLGQGELFF.

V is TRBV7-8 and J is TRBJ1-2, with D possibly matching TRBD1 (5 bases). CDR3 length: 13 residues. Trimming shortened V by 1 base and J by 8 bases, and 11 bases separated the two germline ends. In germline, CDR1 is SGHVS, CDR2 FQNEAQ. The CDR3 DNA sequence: TGTGCCAGCAGCTTAGTCGGGGGGTACGGCTACACCTTC. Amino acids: CASSLVGGYGYTF.

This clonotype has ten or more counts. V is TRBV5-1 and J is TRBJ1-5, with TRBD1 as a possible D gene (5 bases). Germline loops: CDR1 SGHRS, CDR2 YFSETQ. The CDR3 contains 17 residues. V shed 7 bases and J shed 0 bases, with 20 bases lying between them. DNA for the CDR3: TGCGCCAGCGGGGGGGGAACCCGTCACTATAGCAATCAGCCCCAGCATTTT. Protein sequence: CASGGGTRHYSNQPQHF.

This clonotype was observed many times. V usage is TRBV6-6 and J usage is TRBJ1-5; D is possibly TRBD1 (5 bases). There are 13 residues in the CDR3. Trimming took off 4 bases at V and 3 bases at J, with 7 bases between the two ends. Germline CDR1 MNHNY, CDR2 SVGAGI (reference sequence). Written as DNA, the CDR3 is TGTGCCAGCAGTTGGGGCCCCAATCAGCCCCAGCATTTT. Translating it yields CASSWGPNQPQHF.

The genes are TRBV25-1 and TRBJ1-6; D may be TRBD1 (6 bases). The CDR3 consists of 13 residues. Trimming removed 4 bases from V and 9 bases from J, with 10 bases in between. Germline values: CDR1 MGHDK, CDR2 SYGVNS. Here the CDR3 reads CASSAAGVSPLHF. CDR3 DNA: TGTGCCAGCAGTGCCGCAGGGGTTTCACCCCTCCACTTT. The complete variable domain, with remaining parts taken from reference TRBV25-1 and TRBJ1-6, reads EADIYQTPRYLVIGTGKKITLECSQTMGHDKMYWYQQDPGMELHLIHYSYGVNSTEKGDLSSESTVSRIRTEHFPLTLESARPSHTSQYLCASSAAGVSPLHFGNGTRLTVT.

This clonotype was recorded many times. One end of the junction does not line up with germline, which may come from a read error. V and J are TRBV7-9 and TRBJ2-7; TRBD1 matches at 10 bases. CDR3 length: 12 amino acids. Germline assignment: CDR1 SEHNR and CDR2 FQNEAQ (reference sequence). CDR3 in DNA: TGTGCCAGCGGTTCTGGGACAGGGGTCGGCATTTTC. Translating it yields CASGSGTGVGIF. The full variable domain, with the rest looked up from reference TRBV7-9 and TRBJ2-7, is DTGVSQNPRHKITKRGQNVTFRCDPISEHNRLYWYRQTLGQGPEFLTYFQNEAQLEKSRLLSDRFSAERPKGSFSTLEIQRTEQGDSAMYLCASGSGTGVGIFGPGTRLTVT.

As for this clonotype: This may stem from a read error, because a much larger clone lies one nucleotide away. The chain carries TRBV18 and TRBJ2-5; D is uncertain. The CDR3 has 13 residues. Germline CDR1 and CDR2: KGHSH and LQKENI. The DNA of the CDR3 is TGTGCCGGCTCACCACGGCGCCAAGAGACCCAGTACTTC. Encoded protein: CAGSPRRQETQYF.